Sequencing of this T cell receptor beta chain was carried out in a study of glioma-infiltrating T cells after dendritic cell vaccination. In germline, CDR1 is LNHNV, CDR2 YYDKDF (reference sequence). The J segment lost 6 bases and the V segment lost 8 bases, leaving 11 bases of the junction unmatched. This CDR3 region has 15 residues. Assay: immunoSEQ multiplex PCR; the TCRdb copy retains only in-frame clones and omits some. This sample has roughly 23,000 clones, with 79% found just once. The count of this clone is one. This sequence was found in a human donor with glioblastoma. The gene calls are TRBV15 and TRBJ2-1, with 9 bases matching TRBD2. Source: blood, taken before dendritic cell vaccination. As DNA, the CDR3 is TGTGCCACCCGAGGAGGCGCGGGAGGGACCAATGAGCAGTTCTTC. Translated, it gives CATRGGAGGTNEQFF.